This T cell receptor (beta chain) was identified in a study of blood T cell repertoires in COVID-19. Looking at the study overall: Samples of COVID-19 (acute and convalescent) were obtained from the United States, Italy and Spain. Nucleic acid was either cDNA or gDNA, and it came from T cells, B-cell-depleted T cells, or PBMCs.

Source study methods: Amplification from reference gene primers served as the basis for estimated nucleated cell counts. TCRdb's copy holds only in-frame clones and misses some; the assay was immunoSEQ multiplex PCR. V and J calls and clone size come straight from that table; D and trimming were deduced from the DNA. The sample has roughly 38,000 clones, roughly 76% seen once. Trimming cost V 5 bases and J 3 bases, with 14 bases left between them. CDR1 and CDR2 (germline): SGHRS, YFSETQ. The CDR3 covers 14 residues. This sequence originates from a man aged 70-80 years with active or convalescent COVID-19. The sequenced sample was peripheral blood. This chain links TRBV5-1 with TRBJ1-1, with D uncertain. The CDR3 sequence: CASSTREGYTEAFF. The CDR3 DNA is TGCGCCAGCAGTACCCGTGAGGGATACACTGAAGCTTTCTTT. The full variable domain, its missing parts supplied by reference TRBV5-1 and TRBJ1-1, is KAGVTQTPRYLIKTRGQQVTLSCSPISGHRSVSWYQQTPGQGLQFLFEYFSETQRNKGNFPGRFSGRQFSNSRSEMNVSTLELGDSALYLCASSTREGYTEAFFGQGTRLTVV.